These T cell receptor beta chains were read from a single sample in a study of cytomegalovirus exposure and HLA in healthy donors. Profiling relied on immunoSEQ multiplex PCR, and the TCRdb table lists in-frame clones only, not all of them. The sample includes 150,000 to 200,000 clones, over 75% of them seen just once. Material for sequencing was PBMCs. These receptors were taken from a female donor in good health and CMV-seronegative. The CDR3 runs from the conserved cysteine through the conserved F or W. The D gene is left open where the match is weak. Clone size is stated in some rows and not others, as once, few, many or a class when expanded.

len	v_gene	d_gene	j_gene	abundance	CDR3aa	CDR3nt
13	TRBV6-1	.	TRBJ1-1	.	CASSEQATTEAFF	TGTGCCAGCAGTGAACAGGCTACAACTGAAGCTTTCTTT
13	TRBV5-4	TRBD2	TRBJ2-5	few	CASTNVGGKTQYF	TGTGCCAGCACCAACGTCGGGGGGAAGACCCAGTACTTC
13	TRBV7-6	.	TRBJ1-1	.	CASSYGQGTEAFF	TGTGCCAGCAGCTACGGGCAGGGAACTGAAGCTTTCTTT
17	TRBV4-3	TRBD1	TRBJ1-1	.	CASSQEKGTGVFTEAFF	TGCGCCAGCAGCCAAGAGAAAGGGACAGGGGTGTTCACTGAAGCTTTCTTT
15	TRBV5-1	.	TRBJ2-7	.	CASSLEPPSHYEQYF	TGCGCCAGCAGCTTGGAACCCCCGAGCCACTACGAGCAGTACTTC
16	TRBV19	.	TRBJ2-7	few	CASSQLLAAGSYEQYF	TGTGCCAGTAGTCAATTACTAGCAGCGGGCTCCTACGAGCAGTACTTC
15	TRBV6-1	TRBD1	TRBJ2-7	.	CATTSGATGSYEQYF	TGTGCCACAACCTCCGGGGCGACAGGGAGTTACGAGCAGTACTTC
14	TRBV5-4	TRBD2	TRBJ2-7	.	CASSFATSGYEQYF	TGTGCCAGCAGCTTCGCAACTAGCGGGTACGAGCAGTACTTC
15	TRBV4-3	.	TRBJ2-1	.	CASSQTGSSYNEQFF	TGCGCCAGCAGCCAAACAGGGAGCTCCTACAATGAGCAGTTCTTC
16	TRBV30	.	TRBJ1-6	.	CAWSVSGRGYNSPLHF	TGTGCCTGGAGTGTATCAGGAAGGGGATATAATTCACCCCTCCACTTT
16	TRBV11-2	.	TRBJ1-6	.	CASSLGESPYNSPLHF	TGTGCCAGCAGCTTAGGAGAATCCCCCTATAATTCACCCCTCCACTTT
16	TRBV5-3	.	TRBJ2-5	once	CARSPDDSLRGETQYF	TGTGCCAGAAGCCCAGACGACAGCCTAAGAGGAGAGACCCAGTACTTC
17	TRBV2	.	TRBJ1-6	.	CASSERETSVNNSPLHF	TGTGCCAGCAGTGAGCGCGAGACATCCGTGAATAATTCACCCCTCCACTTT
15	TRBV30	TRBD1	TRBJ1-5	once	CAWRTGTANNQPQHF	TGTGCCTGGAGAACGGGGACAGCCAACAATCAGCCCCAGCATTTT
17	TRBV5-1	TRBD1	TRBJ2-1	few	CASSLGTTGSSYNEQFF	TGCGCCAGCAGCTTGGGAACGACAGGGAGCTCCTACAATGAGCAGTTCTTC
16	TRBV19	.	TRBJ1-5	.	CASSIASGYSNQPQHF	TGTGCCAGTAGTATAGCGTCCGGTTATAGCAATCAGCCCCAGCATTTT
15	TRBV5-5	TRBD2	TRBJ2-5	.	CASSPGTSGGETQYF	TGTGCCAGCAGCCCCGGGACTAGCGGGGGAGAGACCCAGTACTTC
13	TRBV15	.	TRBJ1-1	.	CATSREIVQKAFF	TGTGCCACCAGCAGAGAAATAGTACAGAAAGCTTTCTTT
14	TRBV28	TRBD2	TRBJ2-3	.	CASRTTSGTDTQYF	TGTGCCAGCCGGACGACTAGCGGCACAGATACGCAGTATTTT
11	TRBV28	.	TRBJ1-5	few	CASSSNPPQHF	TGTGCCAGCAGTTCTAATCCGCCCCAGCATTTT
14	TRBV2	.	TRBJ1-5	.	CASSEPGNGQPQHF	TGTGCCAGCAGTGAGCCGGGGAACGGTCAGCCCCAGCATTTT
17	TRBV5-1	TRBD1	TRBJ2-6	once	CASSSSRDRTGANVLTF	TGCGCCAGCAGCTCGTCCCGGGACAGGACTGGGGCCAACGTCCTGACTTTC
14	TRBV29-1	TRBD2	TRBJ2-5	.	CSVQMTSGSETQYF	TGCAGCGTTCAAATGACTAGCGGGAGTGAGACCCAGTACTTC
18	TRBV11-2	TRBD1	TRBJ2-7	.	CASSLVPTTGMRSYEQYF	TGTGCCAGCAGCTTAGTCCCCACGACAGGGATGCGCTCCTACGAGCAGTACTTC
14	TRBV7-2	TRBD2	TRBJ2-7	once	CASSLSGGAYEQYF	TGTGCCAGCAGCTTAAGCGGGGGCGCCTACGAGCAGTACTTC
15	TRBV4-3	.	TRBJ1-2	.	CASSQGRGGNYGYTF	TGCGCCAGCAGCCAAGGAAGGGGGGGGAACTATGGCTACACCTTC
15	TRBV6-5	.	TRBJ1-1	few	CASSRRQARNTEAFF	TGTGCCAGCAGCCGCCGACAGGCCCGGAACACTGAAGCTTTCTTT
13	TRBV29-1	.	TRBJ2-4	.	CSVATGLANIQYF	TGCAGCGTAGCTACAGGGCTAGCAAACATTCAGTACTTC
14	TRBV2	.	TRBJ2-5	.	CASSDRGVQETQYF	TGTGCCAGCAGTGACCGCGGGGTCCAAGAGACCCAGTACTTC
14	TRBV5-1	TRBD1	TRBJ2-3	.	CASSSGTATDTQYF	TGCGCCAGCAGCTCCGGGACAGCCACAGATACGCAGTATTTT
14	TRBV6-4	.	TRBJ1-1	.	CASRERGSVAEAFF	TGTGCCAGCAGAGAGAGAGGGAGCGTAGCTGAAGCTTTCTTT
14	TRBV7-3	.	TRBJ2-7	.	CASSLIRVPPEQYF	TGTGCCAGCAGCTTAATCAGGGTCCCACCCGAGCAGTACTTC
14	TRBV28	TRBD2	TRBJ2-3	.	CASSLGGRTDTQYF	TGTGCCAGCAGTTTAGGCGGGAGGACAGATACGCAGTATTTT
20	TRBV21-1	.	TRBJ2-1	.	CASSDQTGTERESPYNEQFF	TGTGCCAGCAGCGACCAGACAGGGACCGAGCGGGAGTCCCCTTACAATGAGCAGTTCTTC
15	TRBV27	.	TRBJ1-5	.	CASSYDSHSNQPQHF	TGTGCCAGCAGTTATGACAGTCATTCGAATCAGCCCCAGCATTTT
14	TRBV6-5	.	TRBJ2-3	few	CASSQTTPTDTQYF	TGTGCCAGCAGCCAGACTACGCCCACAGATACGCAGTATTTT
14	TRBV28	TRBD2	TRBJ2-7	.	CASSSGGSSYEQYF	TGTGCCAGCAGTTCCGGCGGGAGCTCCTACGAGCAGTACTTC
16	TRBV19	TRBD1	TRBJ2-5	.	CATGGTGILSAETQYF	TGTGCCACCGGCGGGACAGGGATTTTATCGGCGGAGACCCAGTACTTC
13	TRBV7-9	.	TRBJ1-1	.	CASSLLGEDEAFF	TGTGCCAGCAGCTTACTGGGAGAGGACGAAGCTTTCTTT
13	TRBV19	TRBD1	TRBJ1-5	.	CALGGISNQPQHF	TGTGCCTTAGGGGGCATCAGCAATCAGCCCCAGCATTTT
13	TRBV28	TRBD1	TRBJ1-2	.	CASSPGQGRGYTF	TGTGCCAGCAGTCCCGGACAGGGTAGGGGCTACACCTTC
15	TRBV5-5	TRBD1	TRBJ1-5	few	CASSSSGTGLRPQHF	TGTGCCAGCAGCAGTTCCGGGACAGGGCTAAGGCCCCAGCATTTT